Listed here is a single TCR beta chain. This sample was included in a study of T-cell memory formation after mild COVID-19. Looked up from germline, CDR1 is LNHDA and CDR2 is SQIVND (reference sequence). Trimming left V 5 bases short and J 5 bases short, with 13 bases between. The CDR3 contains 14 residues. MiXCR, applied by TCRdb to the 5' RACE reads, yields one record per CDR3 protein. The sample gives hundreds of thousands of distinct CDR3 sequences, 16% of which show up once; 3.5% is in the top ten. V usage is TRBV19 and J usage is TRBJ1-5; D is unresolved. Sequenced sample: PBMCs or a T cell subset sorted from them (not recorded which). The sequence was collected from a man aged 18 to 29 who had mild COVID-19 (a few samples of this study predate the infection). Cell type and time point are not known. The CDR3 region is CASSSDQAYQPQHF. In DNA form, the CDR3 reads TGTGCCAGTAGTTCAGATCAGGCCTATCAGCCCCAGCATTTT.